This record covers a single TCR beta chain. The antigen is unknown. An end of the junction does not agree with germline; a read error may underlie this. The sample belongs to a study of regulatory T cells in long-lasting Graves disease. Study-level information: Antithyroid drug intake by newly diagnosed Graves' patients had lasted under 3 months. Findings of the study overall: Persistent-disease Graves' patients showed less TCR diversity than new cases.

The CDR3 length is 16 residues. Looked up from germline, CDR1 is WSHSY and CDR2 is SAAADI. iRepertoire HTBI primers and Arm-PCR of CDR3 regions built TCR beta libraries. TCRdb called the multiplex PCR reads again in MiXCR, with one record for every CDR3 protein. The profile shows 400,000 to 500,000 distinct CDR3 sequences, 16% of them singletons. Time point: newly diagnosed GD, antithyroid drugs for less than 3 months. PBMC-derived RNA was used for the TCR library. These records were also assigned to another study, of T cells in Graves' hyperthyroidism and ophthalmopathy.

Sequencing was performed on peripheral blood mononuclear cells (PBMCs), taken at new diagnosis, from a patient treated with antithyroid drugs. This rearrangement joins TRBV10-2 to TRBJ2-7; D is unclear. The origin of this receptor is a woman aged 18-30 years with Graves disease. The CDR3 spells CASRGIDLWSSYERYF. CDR3 coding DNA: TGCGCCAGCAGAGGGATTGACCTATGGAGCTCCTACGAGCGGTACTTC.